This T cell receptor (beta chain) was obtained from a study of identical twins. General study points: With monozygotic twins, out-of-frame TCR alpha sharing exceeded what models estimated.

Via MiXCR, TCRdb re-called the 5' RACE reads, giving one row per CDR3 protein. The sample includes about 690,000 distinct CDR3 sequences, around 20% of them seen just once. Notes on this clonotype: The antigen remains unidentified.

Germline V gene sequence: CDR1 MNHEY, CDR2 SVGEGT. The CDR3 sequence is 17 residues long. Trimming at V came to 6 bases and at J to 6 bases, leaving 12 bases not matched to a gene. The same data also went into a second study, on T cells expressing NK-cell markers.

This TCR was sampled from a woman between 18 and 30 years old in good health. Specimen: PBMCs. The chain joins TRBV6-2 or TRBV6-3 to TRBJ2-1; TRBD2 agrees at 12 bases. DNA for the CDR3: TGTGCCAGCAGCGACGCCTTAGGACTAGCGGGACGCAATGAGCAGTTCTTC. Translating gives CASSDALGLAGRNEQFF.